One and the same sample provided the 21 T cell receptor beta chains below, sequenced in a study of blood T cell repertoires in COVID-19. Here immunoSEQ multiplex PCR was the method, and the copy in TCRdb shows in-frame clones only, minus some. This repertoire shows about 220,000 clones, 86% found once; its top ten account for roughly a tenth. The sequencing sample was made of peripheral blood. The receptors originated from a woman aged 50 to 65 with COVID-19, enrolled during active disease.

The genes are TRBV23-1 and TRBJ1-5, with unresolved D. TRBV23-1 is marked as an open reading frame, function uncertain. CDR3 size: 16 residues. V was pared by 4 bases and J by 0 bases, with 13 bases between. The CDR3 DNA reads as TGCGCCAGCAGTCTACAGAGAATATATAGCAATCAGCCCCAGCATTTT. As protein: CASSLQRIYSNQPQHF.

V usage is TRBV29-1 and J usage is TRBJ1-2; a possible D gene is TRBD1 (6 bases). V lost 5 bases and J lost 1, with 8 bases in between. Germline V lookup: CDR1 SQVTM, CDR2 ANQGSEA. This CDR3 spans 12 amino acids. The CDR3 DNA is TGCAGCGTTTCCAGGGGTAACTATGGCTACACCTTC. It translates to CSVSRGNYGYTF.

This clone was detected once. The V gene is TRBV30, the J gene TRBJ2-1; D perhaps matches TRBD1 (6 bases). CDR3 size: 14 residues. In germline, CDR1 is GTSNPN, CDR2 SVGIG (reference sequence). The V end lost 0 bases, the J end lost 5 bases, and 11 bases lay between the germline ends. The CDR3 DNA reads TGTGCCTGGAGTGTCGGACAGTTTAACAATGAGCAGTTCTTC. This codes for CAWSVGQFNNEQFF.

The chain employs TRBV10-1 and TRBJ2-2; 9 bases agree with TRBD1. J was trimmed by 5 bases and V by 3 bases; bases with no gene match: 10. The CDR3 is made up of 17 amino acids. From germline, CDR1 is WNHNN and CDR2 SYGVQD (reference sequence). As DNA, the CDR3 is TGCGCCAGCAGTGAAGTAGGGACAGGGAAGGTGACCGGGGAGCTGTTTTTT. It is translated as CASSEVGTGKVTGELFF.

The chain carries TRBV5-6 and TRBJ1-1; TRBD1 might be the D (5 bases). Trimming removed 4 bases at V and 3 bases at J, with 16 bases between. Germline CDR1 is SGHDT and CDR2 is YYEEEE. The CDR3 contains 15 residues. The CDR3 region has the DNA TGTGCCAGCAGCCGGGGGTACGCGAGGGACACTGAAGCTTTCTTT. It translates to CASSRGYARDTEAFF.

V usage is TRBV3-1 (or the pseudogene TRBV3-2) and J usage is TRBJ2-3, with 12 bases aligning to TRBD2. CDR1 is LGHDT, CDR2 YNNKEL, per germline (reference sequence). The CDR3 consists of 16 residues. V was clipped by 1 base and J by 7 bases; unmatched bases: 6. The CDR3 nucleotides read TGTGCCAGCAGCCAAGTGACTAGCGGGGGCGCCCATACGCAGTATTTT. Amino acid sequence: CASSQVTSGGAHTQYF.

For the CDR3, the DNA is TGTGCCAGCAGCGGGGGACAGTCTCCCTACGAGCAGTACTTC. Translating gives CASSGGQSPYEQYF. This sequence joins TRBV9 and TRBJ2-7, with 7 nucleotides matching TRBD1. Germline lookup yields CDR1 SGDLS and CDR2 YYNGEE. The CDR3 has 14 residues. V was pared by 3 bases and J by 2 bases, with 5 bases of the junction left unmatched.

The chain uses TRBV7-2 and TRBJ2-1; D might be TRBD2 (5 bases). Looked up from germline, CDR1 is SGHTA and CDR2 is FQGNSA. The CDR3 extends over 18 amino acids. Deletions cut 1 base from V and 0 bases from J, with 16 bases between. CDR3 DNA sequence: TGTGCCAGCAGCTTAGATTGGGATCGGGGAAGCTCCTACAATGAGCAGTTCTTC. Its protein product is CASSLDWDRGSSYNEQFF. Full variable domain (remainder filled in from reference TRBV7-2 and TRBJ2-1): GAGVSQSPSNKVTEKGKDVELRCDPISGHTALYWYRQSLGQGLEFLIYFQGNSAPDKSGLPSDRFSAERTGGSVSTLTIQRTQQEDSAVYLCASSLDWDRGSSYNEQFFGPGTRLTVL.

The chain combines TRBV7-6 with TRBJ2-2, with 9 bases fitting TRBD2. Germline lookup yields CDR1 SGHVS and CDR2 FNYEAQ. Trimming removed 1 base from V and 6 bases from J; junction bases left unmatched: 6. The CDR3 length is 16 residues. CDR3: CASSLDGGGAAGELFF. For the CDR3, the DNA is TGTGCCAGCAGCTTAGACGGCGGGGGGGCCGCCGGGGAGCTGTTTTTT.

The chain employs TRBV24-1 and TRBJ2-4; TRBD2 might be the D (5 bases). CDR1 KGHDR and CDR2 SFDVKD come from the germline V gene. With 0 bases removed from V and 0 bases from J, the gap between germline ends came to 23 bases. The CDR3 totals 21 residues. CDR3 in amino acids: CATSDLPGEIQPQLAKNIQYF. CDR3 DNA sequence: TGTGCCACCAGTGATTTGCCCGGGGAGATCCAACCTCAACTAGCCAAAAACATTCAGTACTTC.

As DNA, the CDR3 is TGCGCCAGCAGCTTGGTAGGGGGCGACACTGAAGCTTTCTTT. It encodes CASSLVGGDTEAFF. This sequence joins TRBV5-1 and TRBJ1-1, with 7 bases matching TRBD1. V trimming: 0 bases; J trimming: 3 bases; junction bases outside the gene matches: 2. Germline CDR1 and CDR2: SGHRS and YFSETQ. This CDR3 is 14 amino acids long.

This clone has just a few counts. The CDR3 here is CASSWTQGANQPQHF. CDR3 DNA sequence: TGTGCCAGCAGTTGGACACAGGGGGCCAATCAGCCCCAGCATTTT. The rearrangement links TRBV2 to TRBJ1-5, with 9 positions matching TRBD1. The CDR3 totals 15 residues. After removal of 5 bases from V and 3 bases from J, the junction contained 5 bases not matched to a gene. Germline assignment: CDR1 SNHLY and CDR2 FYNNEI.

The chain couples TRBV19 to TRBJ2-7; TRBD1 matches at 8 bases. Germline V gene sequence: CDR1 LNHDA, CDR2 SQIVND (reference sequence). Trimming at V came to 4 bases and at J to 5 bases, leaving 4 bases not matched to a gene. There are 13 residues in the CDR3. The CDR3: CASSNRQGNEQYF. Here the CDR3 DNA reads TGTGCCAGTAGTAATCGACAGGGGAACGAGCAGTACTTC.

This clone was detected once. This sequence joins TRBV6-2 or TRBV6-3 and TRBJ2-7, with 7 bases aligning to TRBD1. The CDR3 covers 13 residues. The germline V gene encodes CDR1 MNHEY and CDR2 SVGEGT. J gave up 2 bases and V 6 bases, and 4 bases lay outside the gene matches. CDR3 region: CASSGDRAYEQYF. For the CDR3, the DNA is TGTGCCAGCAGCGGGGACAGAGCCTACGAGCAGTACTTC.

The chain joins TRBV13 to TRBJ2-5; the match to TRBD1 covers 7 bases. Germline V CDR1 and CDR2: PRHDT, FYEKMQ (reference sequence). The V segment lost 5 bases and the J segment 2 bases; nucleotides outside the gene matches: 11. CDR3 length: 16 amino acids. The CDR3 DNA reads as TGTGCCAGCAGCCCCCGGACAGGAAGGGGGCAAGAGACCCAGTACTTC. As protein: CASSPRTGRGQETQYF.

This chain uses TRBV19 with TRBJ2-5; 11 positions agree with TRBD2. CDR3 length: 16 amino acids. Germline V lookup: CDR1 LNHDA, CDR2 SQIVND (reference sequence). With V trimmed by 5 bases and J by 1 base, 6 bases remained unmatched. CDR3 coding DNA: TGTGCCAGTAGTGTAACTAGCGGGGGTCCCCAAGAGACCCAGTACTTC. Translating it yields CASSVTSGGPQETQYF.

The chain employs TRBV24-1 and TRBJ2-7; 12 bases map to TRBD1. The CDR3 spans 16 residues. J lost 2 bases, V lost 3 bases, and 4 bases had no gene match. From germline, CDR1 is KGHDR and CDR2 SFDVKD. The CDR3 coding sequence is TGTGCCACCAGTGATCTCCGGGACAGGGGGCCCTACGAGCAGTACGTC. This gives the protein CATSDLRDRGPYEQYV.

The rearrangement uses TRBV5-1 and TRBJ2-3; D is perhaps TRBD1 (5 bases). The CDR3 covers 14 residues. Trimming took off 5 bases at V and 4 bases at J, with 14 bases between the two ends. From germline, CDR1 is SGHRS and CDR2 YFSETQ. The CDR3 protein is CASSVLRTSDTQYF. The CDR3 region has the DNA TGCGCCAGCAGTGTCCTTCGGACATCAGATACGCAGTATTTT. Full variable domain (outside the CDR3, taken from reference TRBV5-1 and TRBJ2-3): KAGVTQTPRYLIKTRGQQVTLSCSPISGHRSVSWYQQTPGQGLQFLFEYFSETQRNKGNFPGRFSGRQFSNSRSEMNVSTLELGDSALYLCASSVLRTSDTQYFGPGTRLTVL.

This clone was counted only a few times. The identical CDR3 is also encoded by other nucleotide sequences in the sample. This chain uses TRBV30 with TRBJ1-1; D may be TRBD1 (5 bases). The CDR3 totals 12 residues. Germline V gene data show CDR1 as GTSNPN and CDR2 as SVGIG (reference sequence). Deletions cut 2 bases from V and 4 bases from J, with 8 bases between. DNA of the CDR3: TGTGCCTGGAGTCCCGGGGGCACTGAAGCTTTCTTT. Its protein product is CAWSPGGTEAFF.

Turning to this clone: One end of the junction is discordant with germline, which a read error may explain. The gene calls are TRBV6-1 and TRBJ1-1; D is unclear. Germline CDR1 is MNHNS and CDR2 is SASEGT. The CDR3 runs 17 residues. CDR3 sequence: CASSEALVPRLFDEAFF. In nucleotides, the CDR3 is TGTGCCAGCAGCGAAGCCCTAGTCCCCCGACTGTTCGATGAAGCTTTCTTT.

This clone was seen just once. CDR3: CAISEQGHQNIQYF. The CDR3 DNA reads as TGTGCCATCAGTGAGCAGGGACATCAAAACATTCAGTACTTC. This chain links TRBV10-3 with TRBJ2-4, with D perhaps TRBD1 (6 bases). Germline V CDR1 and CDR2: ENHRY, SYGVKD. Trimming removed 2 bases from V and 5 bases from J, with 10 bases in between. This CDR3 is built from 14 residues.